This T cell receptor (beta chain) is drawn from a study of PD-1 blockade in mismatch repair-deficient tumors. Study findings and constraints: Rapid post-treatment expansion, then contraction, generally preceding radiologic response, marked tumor-resident clones.

Per the germline V gene, CDR1 is GTSNPN and CDR2 is SVGIG (reference sequence). The CDR3 has 14 residues. The V gene lost 4 bases and the J gene lost 13 bases, with 23 bases spanning the gap. Using immunoSEQ multiplex PCR, the repertoire was profiled, and TCRdb retains in-frame clones only, with some absent. This sample yields under 95,000 clones, of which approximately 80% are seen a single time; about 6% belongs to the top ten. Worth noting for this clone: Its target is unknown.

Mismatch repair deficiency was confirmed in all patients, by PCR or immunohistochemistry. The source is an adult with mismatch repair-deficient cancer. Sequencing used peripheral blood, obtained 44 weeks after starting pembrolizumab. This chain connects TRBV30 to TRBJ2-1; D perhaps matches TRBD2 (6 bases). This chain's CDR3 is CAWTLRAGGVRQFF. The CDR3 DNA is TGTGCCTGGACTCTCCGAGCGGGCGGGGTAAGACAGTTCTTC.